Here is one T cell receptor beta chain with its context. These data come from a study of blood T cell repertoires in COVID-19. Clones were read by immunoSEQ multiplex PCR, and TCRdb kept only the in-frame ones, dropping some. The sample records 200,000 to 250,000 clones, more than 75% being singletons. Germline V CDR1 and CDR2: SQVTM, ANQGSEA. There are 12 residues in the CDR3. After removal of 5 bases from V and 5 bases from J, the junction contained 4 bases not matched to a gene. This receptor was identified in a woman aged 70-85 years with active or convalescent COVID-19. The chain uses TRBV29-1 and TRBJ2-5; 8 bases align to TRBD1. Sequenced: peripheral blood. The CDR3 nucleotides are TGCAGCGTTCGACAGGGGCCGGAGACCCAGTACTTC. Translated: CSVRQGPETQYF.